What follows describes a single TCR beta chain. Its antigen specificity is not known. Per-base quality was not reported, and no clone a single base away is much larger than it. V trim: 4 bases; J trim: 4 bases; unmatched bases: 3. From the cysteine up to the phenylalanine, the CDR3 has a length of 14 residues. Kept here is only the CDR3 DNA, which spans 42 bases and is read in frame from base 1. Looking up the germline V gene (reference sequence) yields CDR1 SGHNT and CDR2 YYREEE. The donors were roughly 38 Caucasian individuals from Russia, aged roughly 6 to 90 years, who were systemically healthy. Around 9.9 milliliters of peripheral blood were collected from each donor into EDTA-treated Vacutainer tubes. Ficoll-Paque density-gradient centrifugation was used to isolate PBMCs, with at least 7 million obtained per sample. Trizol reagent was used to extract total RNA from PBMCs, with at least 6 micrograms per sample. For every donor, flow cytometry on a PBMC aliquot measured the percentage of naive CD45RAhigh/CD27high T cells.

The library was prepared using 5' RACE. The sequencer was an Illumina HiSeq 2500. A second PCR of roughly 7 to 11 cycles was performed with a sample-barcoded 5' primer and a J-beta primer mix. Each TCR beta cDNA molecule received a unique molecular identifier from a template-switch 5' adaptor carrying 12 random nucleotides. At least 2.5 million CDR3-containing paired-end reads were obtained from each sample. First-strand cDNA was synthesized from all RNA with the Mint cDNA synthesis kit, primed by a TRBC-specific oligonucleotide. After uracil-DNA glycosylase treatment, a first 18-cycle PCR used universal primers M1SS and BC2_uni_R on all cDNA. The paper's data handling went like this. For normalization, 1 million high-quality reads, each with a distinct molecular identifier, were randomly selected from each sample. Reads with shared molecular identifiers were discarded instead of being binned into consensus sequences. MiTCR, set to a Q25 quality threshold and the strictest error-elimination algorithm, was used for CDR3 identification, clonotype clustering and error correction. A nonparametric unseen species model with Euler transformation was used to estimate a lower bound on total TCR beta diversity. TCRdb itself trimmed the public reads at Q25 with fastp, ran MiXCR and retained productive beta chains. Each record represents a unique CDR3 protein, reported with the most common genes and DNA among its rows. For this entry, the V and J calls and clone size follow TCRdb and not the study's own pipeline. The table for this sample lists 450,000 to 650,000 distinct CDR3 sequences; under 30% of them were counted only once. 8.7% of the sample belongs to the ten largest clones.

This entry belongs to a study of blood T cells in healthy people across ages (dated by TCRdb to between 2014 and 2017). In the study overall: In model experiments, template switching captured about one uniquely barcoded TCR beta cDNA molecule for every two T cells. Age-related changes in TCR beta repertoire diversity were measured in the study by deep sequencing normalized with unique cDNA molecular identifiers. Four age groups were formed from the donors: young (average 16 years), middle-aged (approximately 39), aged (roughly 58) and long-lived (more than 75). Two additional independent replicas of 1 million unique cDNA reads from the same blood draw were analyzed for two donors (one aged 18 to 30 and one aged 80 or older).

The paper as a whole reports these results and caveats: Compared with the aged group, more naive CD4+ T cells, fewer expanded clones and increased TCR diversity were shown by the long-lived group, suggesting age selection. Because the CMV infection status of the donors was unknown, age-related changes in expanded clonotypes may potentially have been confounded. As age increased, observed TCR beta diversity per million T cells dropped in a roughly linear way, and a significant reduction was already evident by age about 40. Because profiling used bulk unsorted PBMCs, naive and antigen-experienced compartments could not be compared conclusively. Estimates of total diversity based on one million sequenced T cells were regarded as lower bounds and as underestimates. Observed TCR beta diversity correlated strongly with the percentage of naive T cells measured by flow cytometry.

The sample was also reused in another study, on T cells of mothers and their children. Per that second paper: Donors were nine systemically healthy Caucasian individuals: three mothers and their six children. cDNA synthesis used all of the extracted RNA, with 1.5 ug of RNA in each 15 ul reaction. In the second PCR, the M1S primer introduced both the sample barcodes and 2-4 random nucleotides. More than 8 million TCR beta CDR3 reads were obtained from each mother, and roughly 3.1 million reads were obtained from each child. Thymic selection shapes the output of TCR recombination in a similar way in related and unrelated pairs, and inherited differences have a minor effect. Normalized repertoire overlap was always found to be slightly, but never significantly, higher in related mother-child pairs than in unrelated mother-child pairs. Persistent microchimeric T cell clones were not detected, at a sensitivity of 85 to 100 clones per million clonotypes. The study used deep NGS to compare TCR beta repertoires of mothers and children, seeking features distinguishing related mother-child pairs from unrelated individuals. On average, the children were roughly 10 +/- 4 years old, while the mothers were approximately 41 +/- 4 years old. Libraries were sequenced on Illumina HiSeq 2000 with 100+100 nt paired-end reads after adapter ligation with NEBNext reagents. To prevent cross-contamination, the mother and child libraries were prepared one month apart and sequenced in separate runs. Between roughly 500,000 and 2,300,000 distinct TCR beta clonotypes were identified per donor. Naive TCR beta clonotypes were estimated from low-frequency clonotypes matched to each donor's FACS-determined naive share, without sorting.

The chain is assembled from TRBV5-4 and TRBJ1-4; 8 nucleotides in the junction match TRBD1. The sample comprised blood. This receptor was identified in a boy aged 10-17 years in good health. In nucleotides, the sequence is TGTGCCAGCAGCGCGGGACAGGATAATGAAAAACTGTTTTTT. This sequence encodes CASSAGQDNEKLFF.